What follows are 17 T cell receptor beta chains derived from one specimen sequenced in a study of blood T cell repertoires in COVID-19. Sequenced by immunoSEQ multiplex PCR; TCRdb stores in-frame clones only, minus some. Of 200,000 to 250,000 clones in the sample, 86% were seen once. Source material: peripheral blood. Every receptor here comes from a man of 80 years or more with acute or convalescent COVID-19.

The J gene is TRBJ2-1, the V gene TRBV4-3; 15 nucleotides agree with TRBD2. V was pared by 3 bases and J by 10 bases, with 4 bases of the junction left unmatched. CDR3 length: 15 residues. Germline V CDR1 and CDR2: LGHNA, YSLEER. The CDR3, as DNA: TGCGCCAGCAGCCACTTAGGACTAGCGGGGGGGGAGCAGTTCTTC. Translating it yields CASSHLGLAGGEQFF.

Here the CDR3 reads CASSLYRGQPYEQYF. The DNA for the CDR3 is TGTGCCAGCAGCCTCTACAGGGGGCAGCCCTACGAGCAGTACTTC. The chain has TRBV7-8 and TRBJ2-7, with 9 bases aligning to TRBD1. V was pared by 5 bases and J by 2 bases, with 7 bases of the junction left unmatched. Looked up from germline, CDR1 is SGHVS and CDR2 is FQNEAQ. This CDR3 is built from 15 residues.

V gene TRBV5-1 combines with J gene TRBJ1-2; maybe TRBD1 (6 bases). Looked up from germline, CDR1 is SGHRS and CDR2 is YFSETQ. V was shortened by 7 bases and J by 1 base, with 14 bases between the two germline ends. The CDR3 spans 14 residues. The CDR3 loop is CASAAGASNYGYTF. The DNA of the CDR3 is TGCGCCAGCGCCGCGGGGGCGAGTAACTATGGCTACACCTTC.

The V gene is TRBV12-5, the J gene TRBJ2-2; D might be TRBD1 (5 bases). The CDR3 runs 12 residues. From germline, CDR1 is LGHNT and CDR2 FRNRAP. Trimming took off 5 bases at V and 5 bases at J, with 6 bases between the two ends. This chain's CDR3 is CASGRQTGELFF. The CDR3 nucleotides read TGTGCTAGTGGTCGACAGACCGGGGAGCTGTTTTTT.

V usage is TRBV3-1 (or the pseudogene TRBV3-2) and J usage is TRBJ1-1; TRBD1 might be the D (5 bases). Germline CDR1 is LGHDT and CDR2 is YNNKEL (reference sequence). The CDR3 runs to 14 residues. Trimming left V 6 bases short and J 5 bases short, with 16 bases between. The CDR3 DNA is TGTGCCAGCAGACCCCCCGGACAAAAGACTGAAGCTTTCTTT. Its protein is CASRPPGQKTEAFF.

This sequence joins TRBV7-2 and TRBJ1-2; 8 bases align to TRBD1. In germline, CDR1 is SGHTA, CDR2 FQGNSA. Trimming cost V 1 base and J 8 bases; bases outside gene matches: 0. The CDR3 totals 12 residues. CDR3 sequence reads: CASSLGTGGYTF. The CDR3 nucleotides read TGTGCCAGCAGCTTAGGGACAGGGGGCTACACCTTC. The whole variable domain, filled in from reference TRBV7-2 and TRBJ1-2, reads GAGVSQSPSNKVTEKGKDVELRCDPISGHTALYWYRQSLGQGLEFLIYFQGNSAPDKSGLPSDRFSAERTGGSVSTLTIQRTQQEDSAVYLCASSLGTGGYTFGSGTRLTVV.

V is TRBV28 and J is TRBJ1-2; D unresolved. The germline V gene encodes CDR1 MDHEN and CDR2 SYDVKM. CDR3 size: 12 residues. V lost 11 bases and J lost 2, with 12 bases in between. The CDR3 region is CAGLTPNYGYTF. CDR3 DNA sequence: TGTGCCGGCCTGACACCCAACTATGGCTACACCTTC.

This chain links TRBV27 with TRBJ1-2, with TRBD1 matching over 10 bases. CDR1 and CDR2 from the germline V gene are MNHEY and SMNVEV (reference sequence). J gave up 4 bases and V 6 bases, and 5 bases lay outside the gene matches. CDR3 length equals 14 residues. The DNA for the CDR3 is TGTGCCAGCAGAGCGACAGGGGGCGGCTATGGCTACACCTTC. It yields the protein CASRATGGGYGYTF.

The V and J genes are TRBV5-6 and TRBJ1-1; a possible D gene is TRBD1 (6 bases). Between the trimmed V and J ends, which lost 2 bases and 1 base, there was a span of 9 bases. Germline values: CDR1 SGHDT, CDR2 YYEEEE. The CDR3 totals 14 residues. The CDR3 DNA reads TGTGCCAGCAGCTTTCGAGGGGGGAACACTGAAGCTTTCTTT. Translated, it gives CASSFRGGNTEAFF.

This clone was recorded only once. J is TRBJ2-7 and V is TRBV7-9, with TRBD2 matching over 10 bases. The J segment lost 2 bases and the V segment lost 3 bases, leaving 7 bases of the junction unmatched. The CDR3 covers 16 residues. Germline CDR1 SEHNR, CDR2 FQNEAQ (reference sequence). CDR3 coding DNA: TGTGCCAGCAGCTTTATCGAGCGGGAGGGCACCTACGAGCAGTACTTC. Translating gives CASSFIEREGTYEQYF.

The rearrangement uses TRBV2 and TRBJ2-7; 7 nucleotides match TRBD1. CDR1 is SNHLY, CDR2 FYNNEI, per germline. J was trimmed by 0 bases and V by 7 bases; bases with no gene match: 6. The CDR3 is 14 residues long. The CDR3 spells CASKSDRSSYEQYF. CDR3 coding DNA: TGTGCCAGCAAATCGGACAGGTCCTCCTACGAGCAGTACTTC.

The chain has TRBV24-1 and TRBJ1-2, with 12 positions matching TRBD1. This CDR3 has 17 amino acids. Per the germline V gene, CDR1 is KGHDR and CDR2 is SFDVKD. With V trimmed by 2 bases and J by 9 bases, 12 bases remained unmatched. The CDR3 reads CATSDSGTGGQGARYTF. The CDR3 bases are TGTGCCACCAGTGATTCGGGGACAGGGGGCCAAGGTGCGCGCTACACCTTC.

The chain carries TRBV11-2 and TRBJ2-3, with 10 bases matching TRBD2. The CDR3 is made up of 17 amino acids. Germline V gene sequence: CDR1 SGHAT, CDR2 FQNNGV. The J segment lost 3 bases and the V segment lost 0 bases, leaving 6 bases of the junction unmatched. CDR3: CASSLDRASGGTDTQYF. The CDR3 region has the DNA TGTGCCAGCAGCTTAGACCGGGCTAGCGGGGGAACAGATACGCAGTATTTT.

This clone showed up just once. J is TRBJ1-4 and V is TRBV6-1; D unclear. The germline V gene has CDR1 MNHNS and CDR2 SASEGT. The CDR3 totals 11 residues. Trimming pared 2 bases from V and 8 bases from J, leaving 3 bases between. CDR3 protein: CASSELEKLFF. The CDR3 DNA reads as TGTGCCAGCAGTGAATTAGAAAAACTGTTTTTT.

The V and J genes are TRBV11-2 and TRBJ1-3; 7 bases agree with TRBD1. The V gene end was trimmed by 5 bases and the J gene end by 2 bases; junction bases not matched to a gene: 3. Germline loops: CDR1 SGHAT, CDR2 FQNNGV. This CDR3 contains 14 residues. CDR3 sequence reads: CASSPGGTGNTIYF. CDR3 nucleotide sequence: TGTGCCAGCAGCCCAGGGGGAACTGGAAACACCATATATTTT.

This rearrangement joins TRBV18 to TRBJ2-7; weak D call: TRBD2 (6 bases). The CDR3 extends over 14 amino acids. The V end lost 6 bases, the J end lost 4 bases, and 16 bases lay between the germline ends. CDR1 KGHSH and CDR2 LQKENI come from the germline V gene. CDR3 in amino acids: CASSPGASEYEQYF. As DNA, the CDR3 is TGTGCCAGCTCTCCAGGAGCTAGCGAGTACGAGCAGTACTTC. Combining the CDR3 with reference TRBV18 and TRBJ2-7 gives the whole variable domain NAGVMQNPRHLVRRRGQEARLRCSPMKGHSHVYWYRQLPEEGLKFMVYLQKENIIDESGMPKERFSAEFPKEGPSILRIQQVVRGDSAAYFCASSPGASEYEQYFGPGTRLTVT.

This rearrangement joins TRBV2 to TRBJ1-2, with a possible D match to TRBD1 (5 bases). V was pared by 2 bases and J by 0 bases, with 13 bases between. This CDR3 comprises 16 residues. Germline lookup yields CDR1 SNHLY and CDR2 FYNNEI. The CDR3 spells CASSERRGSANYGYTF. CDR3 bases: TGTGCCAGCAGTGAACGGAGGGGCTCCGCTAACTATGGCTACACCTTC.